This T cell receptor (beta chain) came from a study of response to subunit inactivated influenza vaccine. Whole-study findings and limits: The authors suggested that few new T cells are recruited per seasonal influenza vaccination.

This clonotype turned up a few times. No antigen is known for it. One entry per CDR3 protein results from TCRdb running MiXCR on the RT-PCR reads. The table lists around 480,000 distinct CDR3 sequences, approximately 15% of them singletons. Germline V gene lookup returns CDR1 SGHVS and CDR2 FQNEAQ. Trimming at V came to 6 bases and at J to 0 bases, leaving 11 bases not matched to a gene. CDR3 length: 17 residues. The chain is built from TRBV7-8 and TRBJ2-1, with 7 bases aligning to TRBD2. The TCR originated in a man in his fifties or sixties who received an inactivated influenza vaccine. Specimen: CD4+ T cells sorted from PBMCs, collected less than 30 months after vaccination. CDR3 region: CASRISLAVSSYNEQFF. The CDR3 DNA reads TGTGCCAGCAGAATATCCCTAGCGGTTAGCTCCTACAATGAGCAGTTCTTC. Variable domain in full (rest from reference TRBV7-8 and TRBJ2-1): GAGVSQSPRYKVAKRGQDVALRCDPISGHVSLFWYQQALGQGPEFLTYFQNEAQLDKSGLPSDRFFAERPEGSVSTLKIQRTQQEDSAVYLCASRISLAVSSYNEQFFGPGTRLTVL.